What follows is one TCR beta chain and its context. What it binds is not known. V shed 3 bases and J 6 bases; nucleotides not matched to a gene: 11. In germline, CDR1 is SQVTM, CDR2 ANQGSEA. This CDR3 comprises 16 residues. Measured with immunoSEQ multiplex PCR; TCRdb has only the in-frame clones, and not every one. The sample lists about 27,000 clones; approximately 87% were seen once. Time point described: week 35, safety follow-up. A 20-mer mutant IDH1 peptide at 300 ug was injected subcutaneously with topical imiquimod. Patients underwent eight vaccinations, which took place in weeks 1, 3, 5, 7, 11, 15, 19 and 23. The source of the sample is a study of a mutant IDH1 vaccine in newly diagnosed glioma. The overall study: Receipt of radiotherapy, temozolomide, or both preceded the study, and most received both. Broader study findings: Pseudoprogression looked unconnected to shifts in top peripheral T cell clonotypes.

This clonotype was obtained from a man aged 25-45 years with glioma. This sequence joins TRBV29-1 and TRBJ2-3; 11 nucleotides align to TRBD2. The specimen comprised PBMCs, sampled from a glioma patient whose treatment included an IDH1 peptide vaccine. As DNA, the CDR3 is TGCAGCGTTGAGGGGGTAGCGGGAGGGCCGGTTGATACGCAGTATTTT. Translating gives CSVEGVAGGPVDTQYF.